A single sample is the source of the 27 T cell receptor beta chains below, sequenced in a study of graft-versus-host responses after intestinal transplantation. Libraries were prepared by immunoSEQ multiplex PCR; TCRdb keeps only in-frame clonotypes and omits some of them. The table has 40,000 to 45,000 clones, roughly 89% seen once. The sample in question was PBMCs, obtained 300 to 320 days after intestinal transplant. Every receptor here comes from a human patient who received an intestinal transplant, so some T cells may come from the graft donor.

The chain recombines TRBV5-1 with TRBJ2-2; the match to TRBD1 covers 7 bases. Trimming removed 7 bases from V and 5 bases from J; junction bases left unmatched: 8. The CDR3 has 14 amino acids. Germline assignment: CDR1 SGHRS and CDR2 YFSETQ. CDR3 in amino acids: CASWTGDKTGELFF. CDR3 coding DNA: TGCGCCAGCTGGACAGGTGATAAGACCGGGGAGCTGTTTTTT.

Worth noting for this clone: At one end the junction does not follow the germline gene, possibly because of a read error. The sample carries other DNA sequences with the same CDR3. V is TRBV7-7 and J is TRBJ2-2; D tentatively reads TRBD1 or TRBD2 (5 bases each). CDR1 is SSHAT and CDR2 is FNYEAQ in the germline V gene (reference sequence). The CDR3 is 15 amino acids. CDR3 coding DNA: TGTGCTAGCAGCCTGGGGAGCATGGGGGCCGGGGAGCTGTTTTTT. Its translation: CASSLGSMGAGELFF.

The rearrangement joins TRBV9 to TRBJ1-1, with D perhaps TRBD1 (5 bases). The CDR3 length is 14 residues. Between the trimmed V and J ends, which lost 0 bases and 5 bases, there was a span of 11 bases. The germline V gene has CDR1 SGDLS and CDR2 YYNGEE. CDR3 DNA sequence: TGTGCCAGCAGCGTAGGTGGGGAGGGGACTGAAGCTTTCTTT. This translates into CASSVGGEGTEAFF.

The genes are TRBV6-1 and TRBJ2-7; D remains unclear. This CDR3 is built from 11 residues. V lost 3 bases, J lost 3 bases, and 3 bases lay in between. Germline assignment: CDR1 MNHNS and CDR2 SASEGT. The CDR3 spells CASSEFYEQYF. The CDR3 DNA sequence: TGTGCCAGCAGTGAGTTCTACGAGCAGTACTTC.

The chain is built from TRBV4-1 and TRBJ2-6, with a possible D match to TRBD1 (6 bases). CDR3 size: 16 residues. V was cut by 0 bases and J by 4 bases, with 10 bases left in between. The V gene's germline CDR1 is MGHRA and CDR2 YSYEKL. The CDR3 nucleotides read TGCGCCAGCAGCCAAGACCCAGGGGCCGGGGCCAACGTCCTGACTTTC. Translating gives CASSQDPGAGANVLTF.

The rearrangement uses TRBV4-2 and TRBJ1-3; D remains unclear. The germline V and J ends were trimmed by 2 bases and 0 bases, with 5 bases remaining between them. This CDR3 spans 14 amino acids. Germline V lookup: CDR1 LGHNA, CDR2 YNFKEQ. The CDR3 DNA reads TGTGCCAGCAGCCAACAGAGCTCTGGAAACACCATATATTTT. Translating gives CASSQQSSGNTIYF.

With regard to this clone: The sample holds other DNA sequences that translate to the same CDR3. The chain combines TRBV5-3 with TRBJ2-5, with D perhaps matching TRBD2 (6 bases). TRBV5-3 carries the ORF label, with uncertain function. The CDR3 length is 19 residues. Between the trimmed V and J ends, which lost 1 base and 2 bases, there was a span of 24 bases. The CDR3 loop reads CARSLWRLRRSSVQETQYF. CDR3 nucleotides: TGTGCCAGAAGCTTGTGGCGCCTGCGCCGGTCTAGCGTGCAAGAGACCCAGTACTTC.

The chain joins TRBV18 to TRBJ2-7; unclear D gene. The V and J ends lost 4 bases and 3 bases respectively, with 10 bases between them. Per the germline V gene, CDR1 is KGHSH and CDR2 is LQKENI. The length of the CDR3 is 13 residues. Here the CDR3 DNA reads TGTGCCAGCTCACAGGAGAGTTACTACGAGCAGTACTTC. This translates into CASSQESYYEQYF.

The CDR3 is CASEDRVSYNEQFF. DNA for the CDR3: TGTGCCAGCGAGGACAGGGTAAGCTACAATGAGCAGTTCTTC. The genes are TRBV6-5 and TRBJ2-1; the match to TRBD1 covers 8 bases. Germline CDR1 and CDR2: MNHEY and SVGAGI. The J segment lost 3 bases and the V segment lost 8 bases, leaving 6 bases of the junction unmatched. There are 14 residues in the CDR3.

The chain carries TRBV15 and TRBJ2-1; TRBD2 aligns across 7 bases. With V trimmed by 0 bases and J by 4 bases, 6 bases remained unmatched. Germline V gene sequence: CDR1 LNHNV, CDR2 YYDKDF (reference sequence). The CDR3 is made up of 16 amino acids. CDR3 sequence (DNA): TGTGCCACCAGCAGAGATCTAGCGGATAGTTACAATGAGCAGTTCTTC. Its protein product is CATSRDLADSYNEQFF.

This chain uses TRBV15 with TRBJ1-4, with D perhaps TRBD1 (5 bases). This CDR3 comprises 12 residues. Germline values: CDR1 LNHNV, CDR2 YYDKDF (reference sequence). The CDR3 reads CGTGGVDEKLFF. In DNA form, the CDR3 reads TGTGGTACAGGTGGAGTAGATGAAAAACTGTTTTTT.

The V gene is TRBV28, the J gene TRBJ2-7; a weak D match, TRBD1 (5 bases). Trimming shortened V by 11 bases and J by 2 bases, and 16 bases separated the two germline ends. CDR3 length: 13 residues. Germline CDR1 and CDR2: MDHEN and SYDVKM. The CDR3 region is CASEKGIAYEQYF. The CDR3 nucleotides read TGTGCCTCGGAAAAGGGGATCGCCTACGAGCAGTACTTC. Filled out from reference TRBV28 and TRBJ2-7, the complete variable domain reads DVKVTQSSRYLVKRTGEKVFLECVQDMDHENMFWYRQDPGLGLRLIYFSYDVKMKEKGDIPEGYSVSREKKERFSLILESASTNQTSMYLCASEKGIAYEQYFGPGTRLTVT.

This clone appeared once. This same CDR3 is encoded by further DNA sequences in the sample. J is TRBJ2-5 and V is TRBV18; D call uncertain. There are 10 residues in the CDR3. Germline assignment: CDR1 KGHSH and CDR2 LQKENI. The ends were cut back, 6 bases at V and 4 bases at J, with 3 bases in the middle. The CDR3 DNA reads TGTGCCAGCTCCGGAGAGACCCAGTACTTC. This translates into CASSGETQYF.

This chain joins TRBV29-1 and TRBJ1-1; 7 bases are shared with TRBD1. Trimming cost V 6 bases and J 5 bases; bases outside gene matches: 3. This CDR3 spans 11 amino acids. Germline-derived CDR1 and CDR2 are SQVTM and ANQGSEA. The CDR3 bases are TGCAGCGTCAGGGGGGGGACTGAAGCTTTCTTT. Its translation: CSVRGGTEAFF.

The chain uses TRBV6-1 and TRBJ1-2; D is perhaps TRBD1 (6 bases). This CDR3 is 15 amino acids long. V was cut by 5 bases and J by 3 bases, with 16 bases left in between. CDR1 is MNHNS and CDR2 is SASEGT in the germline V gene. The CDR3 bases are TGTGCCAGCAGTCGTCGACAAGGGGGAGACTATGGCTACACCTTC. Encoded protein: CASSRRQGGDYGYTF.

The genes are TRBV6-6 and TRBJ1-1; no reliable D call. CDR1 is MNHNY, CDR2 SVGAGI, per germline (reference sequence). Between the trimmed V and J ends, which lost 5 bases and 1 base, there was a span of 2 bases. This CDR3 region has 11 residues. The CDR3 coding sequence is TGTGCCAGCAGTCCGAACACTGAAGCTTTCTTT. Translation: CASSPNTEAFF.

The gene calls are TRBV6-4 and TRBJ2-1; D is unresolved. Trimming removed 11 bases from V and 8 bases from J, with 7 bases in between. This CDR3 region has 9 residues. Germline V gives CDR1 MRHNA, CDR2 SNTAGT. The CDR3 coding sequence is TGTGCCGGTTTAGATGAGCAGTTCTTC. It encodes CAGLDEQFF.

This clone came up a few times. This rearrangement joins TRBV21-1 to TRBJ2-1; whether TRBD2, the table's D call, matches the DNA was not checked. TRBV21-1 corresponds to a pseudogene. CDR3 size: 16 residues. The CDR3 here is CASSKKCGKGYNEQFF. The CDR3 bases are TGTGCCAGCAGCAAAAAATGCGGGAAGGGCTACAATGAGCAGTTCTTC.

The rearrangement links TRBV18 to TRBJ2-2; 7 nucleotides agree with TRBD1. The CDR3 length is 14 residues. CDR1 and CDR2 from the germline V gene are KGHSH and LQKENI. J gave up 4 bases and V 3 bases, and 2 bases lay outside the gene matches. The CDR3 spells CASSPRDSTGELFF. The CDR3 coding sequence is TGTGCCAGCTCACCCCGGGACAGCACCGGGGAGCTGTTTTTT.

This chain links TRBV2 with TRBJ2-2; D may correspond to TRBD1 or TRBD2 (5 bases each). The germline CDR1 and CDR2 sequences are SNHLY and FYNNEI. CDR3 length equals 14 residues. Deletions cut 6 bases from V and 9 bases from J, with 17 bases between. The CDR3 nucleotides read TGTGCCAGCAGGGACTGGGACGGAGACCGGGAGCTGTTTTTT. This encodes CASRDWDGDRELFF.

The chain links TRBV5-1 to TRBJ2-7; 7 bases are a match to TRBD1. The V segment lost 0 bases and the J segment 1 base; nucleotides outside the gene matches: 7. This CDR3 region has 16 residues. Germline V gene lookup returns CDR1 SGHRS and CDR2 YFSETQ. The CDR3: CASSLAPGQRSYEQYF. CDR3 nucleotide sequence: TGCGCCAGCAGCTTGGCCCCGGGACAGAGGTCCTACGAGCAGTACTTC.

This chain joins TRBV6-5 and TRBJ1-1, with D possibly matching TRBD1 (6 bases). The length of the CDR3 is 15 residues. CDR1 and CDR2 (germline): MNHEY, SVGAGI. V dropped 8 bases and J dropped 4 bases, with 20 bases sitting between them. This CDR3 reads CASQPGAIGGTEAFF. The CDR3 nucleotides are TGTGCCAGCCAGCCGGGGGCAATCGGGGGCACTGAAGCTTTCTTT.

The chain recombines TRBV29-1 with TRBJ2-2; no definite D call. The CDR3 has 11 residues. Trimming pared 4 bases from V and 3 bases from J, leaving 3 bases between. Germline lookup yields CDR1 SQVTM and CDR2 ANQGSEA. CDR3 sequence: CSVADTGELFF. The CDR3 coding sequence is TGCAGCGTTGCCGACACCGGGGAGCTGTTTTTT.

The V call is TRBV6-5, the J call TRBJ2-5, with D maybe TRBD1 (5 bases). Germline assignment: CDR1 MNHEY and CDR2 SVGAGI. The V gene lost 4 bases and the J gene lost 4 bases, with 16 bases spanning the gap. This CDR3 spans 15 amino acids. The CDR3 sequence is CASSLGLGVGETQYF. The CDR3 region has the DNA TGTGCCAGCAGTTTAGGGTTAGGGGTAGGAGAGACCCAGTACTTC.

The V and J genes are TRBV28 and TRBJ2-7; D perhaps matches TRBD1 (6 bases). This CDR3 has 14 residues. Germline assignment: CDR1 MDHEN and CDR2 SYDVKM. Trimming cost V 5 bases and J 5 bases, with 16 bases left between them. The CDR3 loop reads CASSLIQGTHEQYF. CDR3 in DNA: TGTGCCAGCAGTCTCATCCAGGGGACCCACGAGCAGTACTTC.

The chain links TRBV19 to TRBJ2-2; a weak D match, TRBD2 (6 bases). This CDR3 spans 16 amino acids. V was shortened by 4 bases and J by 0 bases, with 12 bases between the two germline ends. CDR1 is LNHDA and CDR2 is SQIVND in the germline V gene (reference sequence). CDR3 DNA: TGTGCCAGTAGTAGATCGAGCGGGCCGAACACCGGGGAGCTGTTTTTT. Its protein is CASSRSSGPNTGELFF.

The chain joins TRBV13 to TRBJ1-6; 7 bases are a match to TRBD1. The J segment lost 9 bases and the V segment lost 5 bases, leaving 4 bases of the junction unmatched. Germline CDR1 PRHDT, CDR2 FYEKMQ (reference sequence). The CDR3 runs to 13 residues. For the CDR3, the DNA is TGTGCCAGCAGCACGGACAGGTTTTCACCCCTCCACTTT. As protein: CASSTDRFSPLHF.